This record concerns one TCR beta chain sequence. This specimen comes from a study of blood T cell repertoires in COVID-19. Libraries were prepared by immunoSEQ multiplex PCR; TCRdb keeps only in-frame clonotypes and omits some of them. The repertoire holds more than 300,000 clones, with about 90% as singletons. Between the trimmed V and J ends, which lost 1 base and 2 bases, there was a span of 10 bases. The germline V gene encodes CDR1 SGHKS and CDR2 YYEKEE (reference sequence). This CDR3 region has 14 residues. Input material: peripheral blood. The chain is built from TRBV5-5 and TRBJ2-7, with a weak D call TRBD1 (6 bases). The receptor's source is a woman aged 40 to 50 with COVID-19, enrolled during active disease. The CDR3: CASSLWDTPYEQYF. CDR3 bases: TGTGCCAGCAGCTTGTGGGACACCCCCTACGAGCAGTACTTC.